These 31 T cell receptor beta chains were sequenced from one sample in a study of T-cell memory formation after mild COVID-19. TCRdb reprocessed the 5' RACE reads via MiXCR and lists one record per CDR3 protein. The data show around 320,000 distinct CDR3 sequences, with approximately 19% seen just once and around 21% held by the top ten. Sequencing was performed on PBMCs or a T cell subset sorted from them (not recorded which). The receptors were sampled from a man between 18 and 29 years old who had mild COVID-19 (a few samples of this study predate the infection). Cell type and time point are not known.

The chain recombines TRBV4-3 with TRBJ2-4; D is possibly TRBD1 (6 bases). Between the trimmed V and J ends, which lost 1 base and 5 bases, there was a span of 12 bases. There are 15 residues in the CDR3. Germline V gene sequence: CDR1 LGHNA, CDR2 YSLEER. CDR3 amino acids: CASSQGTNRENIQYF. The CDR3 bases are TGCGCCAGCAGCCAAGGGACGAACAGGGAAAACATTCAGTACTTC.

The chain carries TRBV12-3 or TRBV12-4 and TRBJ2-5; the D is unclear. V was pared by 10 bases and J by 4 bases, with 10 bases between. The CDR3 is made up of 11 amino acids. CDR3 region: CATSVGETQYF. DNA of the CDR3: TGTGCCACTTCGGTCGGAGAGACCCAGTACTTC.

The table lists this clonotype with a few counts. The chain uses TRBV12-3 or TRBV12-4 and TRBJ2-3; TRBD2 agrees at 10 bases. The CDR3 runs to 13 residues. Trimming took 9 bases from V and 4 from J; bases not matched to a gene: 4. The CDR3 protein is CASLAGAPDTQYF. DNA of the CDR3: TGTGCCAGTCTAGCGGGGGCACCAGATACGCAGTATTTT.

V usage is TRBV6-5 and J usage is TRBJ2-7; tentative D call: TRBD1 (6 bases). Deletions cut 4 bases from V and 6 bases from J, with 19 bases between. Per germline, CDR1 MNHEY and CDR2 SVGAGI. This CDR3 is 15 amino acids long. This CDR3 is CASSSTDTGNSEQYF. DNA of the CDR3: TGTGCCAGCAGTTCGACGGATACAGGGAATTCCGAGCAGTACTTC.

This clonotype was seen a few times. The rearrangement uses TRBV20-1 and TRBJ1-1; D is unresolved. V was cut by 4 bases and J by 5 bases, with 11 bases left in between. CDR1 DFQATT and CDR2 SNEGSKA come from the germline V gene (reference sequence). The CDR3 sequence is 12 residues long. The CDR3 region has the DNA TGCAGTGCTACAAGAGTTCGGACTGAAGCTTTCTTT. Translated, it gives CSATRVRTEAFF.

This clonotype was seen a few times. This sequence joins TRBV20-1 and TRBJ2-7; perhaps D is TRBD1 or TRBD2 (6 bases each). The CDR3 length is 12 residues. Germline CDR1 is DFQATT and CDR2 is SNEGSKA (reference sequence). V lost 4 bases and J lost 5, with 12 bases in between. For the CDR3, the DNA is TGCAGTGCTATCGGACAGCGGGACGAGCAGTACTTC. Its translation: CSAIGQRDEQYF.

The chain has TRBV7-9 and TRBJ1-1, with unresolved D. Trimming removed 9 bases from V and 0 bases from J, with 23 bases in between. Germline assignment: CDR1 SEHNR and CDR2 FQNEAQ (reference sequence). The CDR3 spans 17 residues. CDR3 amino acids: CASRTPLGFGMNTEAFF. DNA for the CDR3: TGTGCCAGTCGAACTCCACTGGGGTTTGGAATGAACACTGAAGCTTTCTTT.

The rearrangement uses TRBV7-2 and TRBJ1-5, with D perhaps TRBD1 (5 bases). CDR1 SGHTA and CDR2 FQGNSA come from the germline V gene. V dropped 3 bases and J dropped 0 bases, with 9 bases sitting between them. The CDR3 spans 15 residues. The CDR3: CASSFGTPSNQPQHF. CDR3 nucleotide sequence: TGTGCCAGCAGCTTCGGGACGCCTAGCAATCAGCCCCAGCATTTT.

The chain links TRBV12-3 or TRBV12-4 to TRBJ2-6, with a tentative D call TRBD1 (5 bases). The CDR3 is 15 residues long. V was trimmed by 7 bases and J by 4 bases, leaving 14 bases between them. DNA of the CDR3: TGTGCCAGCACCGTAGGGGCGCGGGGGGCCAACGTCCTGACTTTC. Translation: CASTVGARGANVLTF.

This clonotype has only a few counts. Relative to the germline gene, one junction end is altered; a read error may explain this. The chain joins TRBV4-1 to TRBJ2-1; TRBD2 matches 8 bases. Germline values: CDR1 MGHRA, CDR2 YSYEKL. CDR3 length equals 13 residues. In nucleotides, the CDR3 is TGCGCCAGCAGCCCCCTCGTTGCGGGGGGCTGGATCTTC. This encodes CASSPLVAGGWIF.

This clonotype showed up just a few times. The rearrangement uses TRBV27 and TRBJ1-1; D is perhaps TRBD1 (6 bases). Looked up from germline, CDR1 is MNHEY and CDR2 is SMNVEV (reference sequence). The CDR3 loop spans 15 amino acids. Trimming shortened V by 3 bases and J by 3 bases, and 14 bases separated the two germline ends. Here the CDR3 reads CASSFKGGRDTEAFF. CDR3 nucleotide sequence: TGTGCCAGCAGTTTTAAGGGGGGGCGAGACACTGAAGCTTTCTTT.

This clonotype was recorded a few times. Here the CDR3 reads CASTTRQGASNEKLFF. In DNA form, the CDR3 reads TGTGCCAGCACCACGCGACAGGGGGCCAGCAATGAAAAACTGTTTTTT. The chain recombines TRBV13 with TRBJ1-4; 10 positions match TRBD1. The CDR3 loop spans 16 amino acids. V trimming: 7 bases; J trimming: 5 bases; junction bases outside the gene matches: 10. Germline V gives CDR1 PRHDT, CDR2 FYEKMQ (reference sequence).

This clonotype was counted a few times. The chain recombines TRBV9 with TRBJ1-1, with D perhaps TRBD1 (6 bases). CDR1 is SGDLS and CDR2 is YYNGEE in the germline V gene. The V end lost 1 base, the J end lost 4 bases, and 14 bases lay between the germline ends. This CDR3 is built from 15 residues. The CDR3 region is CASSVSGQRTTEAFF. The CDR3, as DNA: TGTGCCAGCAGCGTAAGCGGACAGAGAACCACTGAAGCTTTCTTT.

The J gene is TRBJ2-5, the V gene TRBV20-1; no firm D call. Germline assignment: CDR1 DFQATT and CDR2 SNEGSKA (reference sequence). Trimming took off 6 bases at V and 5 bases at J, with 19 bases between the two ends. The CDR3 has 14 amino acids. CDR3 in amino acids: CSAPKESESETQYF. CDR3 nucleotides: TGCAGTGCCCCTAAGGAGTCAGAATCGGAGACCCAGTACTTC.

The gene calls are TRBV5-1 and TRBJ2-3; D is unclear. V was cut by 0 bases and J by 0 bases, with 11 bases left in between. Germline V CDR1 and CDR2: SGHRS, YFSETQ. CDR3 length equals 16 residues. CDR3 amino acids: CASSLALGFSTDTQYF. CDR3 bases: TGCGCCAGCAGCTTGGCCTTGGGGTTTAGCACAGATACGCAGTATTTT.

This clonotype has a handful of counts. V gene TRBV13 combines with J gene TRBJ2-1; D remains unclear. The germline V and J ends were trimmed by 5 bases and 0 bases, with 11 bases remaining between them. Germline CDR1 reads PRHDT; CDR2 reads FYEKMQ (reference sequence). The CDR3 is 15 residues long. The DNA of the CDR3 is TGTGCCAGCAGCCCCGCTTCCAGCTCCTACAATGAGCAGTTCTTC. Protein sequence: CASSPASSSYNEQFF.

The chain has TRBV27 and TRBJ2-2; D possibly corresponds to TRBD1 (6 bases). The CDR3 is made up of 15 amino acids. Trimming removed 7 bases from V and 1 base from J, with 13 bases in between. Germline V lookup: CDR1 MNHEY, CDR2 SMNVEV (reference sequence). The CDR3 DNA reads as TGTGCCAGCACCCAGGGGCCTTTGAACACCGGGGAGCTGTTTTTT. Translated: CASTQGPLNTGELFF.

This clonotype was seen more than once but under ten times. V is TRBV28 and J is TRBJ2-3, with 8 bases fitting TRBD2. CDR3 size: 15 residues. The junction had 5 bases not matched to a gene; V was cut back by 6 bases and J by 0 bases. In germline, CDR1 is MDHEN, CDR2 SYDVKM. The CDR3 DNA reads as TGTGCCAGCAGCCACCAGCGGGGGAGCACAGATACGCAGTATTTT. Its translation: CASSHQRGSTDTQYF.

There are a few counts of this clonotype. The chain links TRBV12-3 or TRBV12-4 to TRBJ2-7; TRBD1 aligns across 7 bases. CDR3 length equals 14 residues. V shed 6 bases, J shed 2 bases, and the junction held 7 bases outside the gene matches. CDR3 amino acids: CASSPTGLAYEQYF. For the CDR3, the DNA is TGTGCCAGCAGCCCGACAGGGCTCGCCTACGAGCAGTACTTC.

This clonotype was observed a handful of times. CDR3 nucleotide sequence: TGTGCCAGCAGCGAGGGTTCCGCGGGGGCTGGGGCCAACGTCCTGACTTTC. This codes for CASSEGSAGAGANVLTF. The chain couples TRBV9 to TRBJ2-6, with 7 bases lining up with TRBD2. J lost 2 bases, V lost 3 bases, and 8 bases had no gene match. Germline V lookup: CDR1 SGDLS, CDR2 YYNGEE. The CDR3 spans 17 residues.

Here the CDR3 DNA reads TGTGCCAGCAGTCCCCTCGGACTAGCGATGGGTGAGCAGTTCTTC. This gives the protein CASSPLGLAMGEQFF. V gene TRBV11-2 combines with J gene TRBJ2-1, with 9 bases identical to TRBD2. After removal of 6 bases from V and 9 bases from J, the junction contained 12 bases not matched to a gene. The CDR3 runs 15 residues. Germline V gives CDR1 SGHAT, CDR2 FQNNGV.

The chain combines TRBV20-1 with TRBJ2-7, with 9 bases matching TRBD1. The CDR3 is 13 amino acids. CDR1 and CDR2 from the germline V gene are DFQATT and SNEGSKA (reference sequence). The V gene end was trimmed by 4 bases and the J gene end by 7 bases; junction bases not matched to a gene: 8. Written as DNA, the CDR3 is TGCAGTGCTAACACAGGGGGCCGCGAGGAGCAGTACGTC. Amino acids: CSANTGGREEQYV.

This rearrangement joins TRBV28 to TRBJ1-6, with 9 bases aligning to TRBD1. This CDR3 contains 19 residues. CDR1 MDHEN and CDR2 SYDVKM come from the germline V gene. The V gene end was trimmed by 10 bases and the J gene end by 6 bases; junction bases not matched to a gene: 22. The CDR3 DNA is TGTGCCACCTCGAACTGGCGATTGGACAGGGGACTCATTAATTCACCCCTCCACTTT. Translating gives CATSNWRLDRGLINSPLHF. Using reference TRBV28 and TRBJ1-6 for the parts outside the CDR3, the full variable domain is DVKVTQSSRYLVKRTGEKVFLECVQDMDHENMFWYRQDPGLGLRLIYFSYDVKMKEKGDIPEGYSVSREKKERFSLILESASTNQTSMYLCATSNWRLDRGLINSPLHFGNGTRLTVT.

In this sample, this clonotype turned up a few times. This chain joins TRBV12-3 or TRBV12-4 and TRBJ1-5; D remains ambiguous. This CDR3 comprises 17 residues. Deletions cut 6 bases from V and 3 bases from J, with 21 bases between. The CDR3 bases are TGTGCCAGCAGCCCCTCTGGGTTTACCCGCAACAATCAGCCCCAGCATTTT. Translated: CASSPSGFTRNNQPQHF.

Many counts were recorded for this clonotype. V usage is TRBV7-9 and J usage is TRBJ1-4, with 9 bases fitting TRBD1. The CDR3 has 14 amino acids. The trim removed 5 bases at V and 5 bases at J, leaving 3 bases unmatched. Germline loops: CDR1 SEHNR, CDR2 FQNEAQ (reference sequence). The CDR3 here is CASSPGQGNEKLFF. CDR3 DNA sequence: TGTGCCAGCAGCCCGGGACAGGGCAATGAAAAACTGTTTTTT.

This chain uses TRBV6-5 with TRBJ2-3; D is uncertain. Trimming shortened V by 1 base and J by 8 bases, and 13 bases separated the two germline ends. The CDR3 is 14 residues long. Germline CDR1 MNHEY, CDR2 SVGAGI. Here the CDR3 DNA reads TGTGCCAGCAGTTACTTGTCGGGTCGGAGTACGCAGTATTTT. Its translation is CASSYLSGRSTQYF.

This clonotype was seen a few times. The V call is TRBV19, the J call TRBJ2-5, with no clear D. Germline CDR1 LNHDA, CDR2 SQIVND (reference sequence). The CDR3 is made up of 11 amino acids. The V and J ends lost 6 bases and 5 bases respectively, with 7 bases between them. Here the CDR3 DNA reads TGTGCCAGTAGGCACGGGGAGACCCAGTACTTC. It translates to CASRHGETQYF.

The chain couples TRBV7-2 to TRBJ2-3; D possibly matches TRBD1 or TRBD2 (6 bases each). Germline V gene sequence: CDR1 SGHTA, CDR2 FQGNSA. The CDR3 extends over 15 amino acids. The V gene lost 3 bases and the J gene lost 2 bases, with 12 bases spanning the gap. Written as DNA, the CDR3 is TGTGCCAGCAGCTTCATGGGGGGCTCCACAGATACGCAGTATTTT. This gives the protein CASSFMGGSTDTQYF.

The gene calls are TRBV4-3 and TRBJ2-2; TRBD2 is a possible D gene (7 bases). This CDR3 region has 17 residues. CDR1 and CDR2 from the germline V gene are LGHNA and YSLEER. Trimming stripped 0 bases from V and 6 bases from J, with 17 bases between. The CDR3 is CASSQDPGDRGAGELFF. The CDR3 region has the DNA TGCGCCAGCAGCCAAGACCCAGGGGACCGGGGGGCCGGGGAGCTGTTTTTT.

A few counts support this clonotype. The rearrangement links TRBV18 to TRBJ2-2, with TRBD1 as a possible D gene (5 bases). The CDR3 has 15 amino acids. Deletions cut 3 bases from V and 1 base from J, with 9 bases between. Germline lookup yields CDR1 KGHSH and CDR2 LQKENI. CDR3 bases: TGTGCCAGCTCACCGGCGACAGTGAACACCGGGGAGCTGTTTTTT. Amino acid sequence: CASSPATVNTGELFF.

V is TRBV5-1 and J is TRBJ2-2, with 7 bases aligning to TRBD2. Trimming cost V 4 bases and J 6 bases; bases outside gene matches: 6. The CDR3 sequence is 14 residues long. The germline V gene encodes CDR1 SGHRS and CDR2 YFSETQ. The CDR3 spells CASSPAAGAGELFF. The CDR3, as DNA: TGCGCCAGCAGCCCGGCGGCGGGGGCCGGGGAGCTGTTTTTT.